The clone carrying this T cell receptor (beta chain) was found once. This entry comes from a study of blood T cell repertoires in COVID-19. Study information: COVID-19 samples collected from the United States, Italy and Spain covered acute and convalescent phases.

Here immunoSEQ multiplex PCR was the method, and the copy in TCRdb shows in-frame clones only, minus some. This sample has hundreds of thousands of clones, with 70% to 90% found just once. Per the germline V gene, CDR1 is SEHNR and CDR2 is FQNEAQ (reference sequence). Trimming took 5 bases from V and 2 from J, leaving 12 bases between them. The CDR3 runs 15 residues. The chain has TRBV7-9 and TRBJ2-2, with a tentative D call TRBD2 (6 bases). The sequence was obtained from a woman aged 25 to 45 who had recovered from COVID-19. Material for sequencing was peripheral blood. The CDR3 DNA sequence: TGTGCCAGCAGCGCTGGGACTCGAAACACCGGGGAGCTGTTTTTT. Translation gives CASSAGTRNTGELFF.